This entry is about one T cell receptor beta chain. The data originate from a study of blood T cell repertoires in COVID-19. This CDR3 region has 12 residues. Germline loops: CDR1 MNHNY, CDR2 SVGAGI (reference sequence). Germline trimming cut 7 bases from V and 4 bases from J; bases unmatched to any gene: 3. Method: immunoSEQ multiplex PCR; TCRdb's copy keeps in-frame clones and lacks some. The sample consists of 300,000 or so clones, roughly 86% of them appearing once. This clonotype was obtained from a man between 65 and 85 years old with acute or convalescent COVID-19. The chain uses TRBV6-6 and TRBJ1-2, with 7 bases fitting TRBD1. The sequencing sample was made of peripheral blood. CDR3 in DNA: TGTGCCAGCACCGACAGGGTCTATGGCTACACCTTC. The encoded protein is CASTDRVYGYTF.